The clone carrying this T cell receptor (beta chain) was recorded once. Clones were read by immunoSEQ multiplex PCR, and TCRdb kept only the in-frame ones, dropping some. The table lists fewer than 40,000 clones, roughly 87% of them singletons. The record originates from a study of multiple sclerosis patients with progressive multifocal leukoencephalopathy. The sample's time point: time of PML onset. The ends were cut back, 5 bases at V and 4 bases at J, with 13 bases in the middle. This CDR3 is built from 13 residues. Germline V CDR1 and CDR2: GTSNPN, SVGIG (reference sequence). This sequence joins TRBV30 and TRBJ2-3; D is possibly TRBD1 (6 bases). This material consisted of PBMCs, taken from a patient treated with natalizumab. This TCR was sampled from a woman aged 40 to 55 with progressive multifocal leukoencephalopathy. The CDR3 loop is CAWVGRGPDTQYF. The CDR3 nucleotides read TGTGCCTGGGTGGGCAGGGGTCCAGATACGCAGTATTTT.